This TCR beta chain was profiled in a study of blood T cells in healthy people across ages. Study results and caveats: As age increased, TCR beta diversity per million T cells fell in a roughly linear fashion. Naive CD4+ cell counts and diversity both ran higher in long-lived than in aged donors. No conclusive comparison of naive versus antigen-experienced cells was possible with unsorted PBMCs.

Combining a sample-barcoded 5' primer with a J-beta primer mix, a second PCR ran for roughly 7 to 12 cycles. Samples each returned at least 2.5 million CDR3-containing paired-end reads. TCRdb recomputed calls from the 5' RACE reads with MiXCR, one row per CDR3 protein. Altogether about 650,000 distinct CDR3 sequences are present, roughly 32% being singletons, with the ten largest covering 15%. Per the germline V gene, CDR1 is SNHLY and CDR2 is FYNNEI. The CDR3 has 14 amino acids. Trimming took 8 bases from V and 5 from J; bases not matched to a gene: 7. In this sample, this clonotype turned up many times. Its cognate antigen is unknown.

The rearrangement uses TRBV2 and TRBJ2-5, with 11 bases matching TRBD1. Sequencing was performed on blood. This receptor was taken from a woman older than 75 in good health. CDR3 region: CASGRTGGAETQYF. DNA of the CDR3: TGTGCCAGCGGTAGGACAGGGGGCGCCGAGACCCAGTACTTC. Complete variable domain (other parts from reference TRBV2 and TRBJ2-5): EPEVTQTPSHQVTQMGQEVILRCVPISNHLYFYWYRQILGQKVEFLVSFYNNEISEKSEIFDDQFSVERPDGSNFTLKIRSTKLEDSAMYFCASGRTGGAETQYFGPGTRLLVL.